The sequence of this T cell receptor beta chain was determined in a study of T cell responses to AZD1222 COVID-19 vaccine. On this clone itself: Its target is not known.

Points from the study as a whole: Across spike, vaccine-associated CD4 TCRs were found, dominant at 160-218 and 743-854. Nearly half of spike-specific TCRs reportedly target unmutated variant regions. Seropositive AZD1222 recipients at baseline numbered only five or six.

Germline loops: CDR1 MGHRA, CDR2 YSYEKL. V lost 1 base and J lost 4, with 17 bases in between. The CDR3 is 17 residues long. Generated by immunoSEQ multiplex PCR, the TCRdb table keeps only in-frame clones and is missing some. Here the sample spans approximately 140,000 clones, 75% to 95% being singletons. Both about-4-week and about-12-week second-dose recipients were combined. The genes are TRBV4-1 and TRBJ1-3, with TRBD1 as a possible D gene (6 bases). Source: peripheral blood, taken 28 days after the second AZD1222 dose. This clonotype originated in an adult who received the AZD1222 COVID-19 vaccine. The CDR3 coding sequence is TGCGCCAGCAGCCAAGGACTTGGGGGGGGCAAGGGAAACACCATATATTTT. Protein product: CASSQGLGGGKGNTIYF.